The rows below give T cell receptor beta chains drawn from one sample of a study of identical twins. From the 5' RACE reads, TCRdb called clonotypes with MiXCR, one entry per CDR3 protein. The sample lists 1.5 million to 2 million distinct CDR3 sequences; about 30% were seen once. Sequencing was performed on cord blood. These receptors were obtained from a newborn girl in good health. Each CDR3 is given with its conserved first and last residue.

TRBV5-1	TRBJ1-4	CASSLVNSPEKLFF
TRBV20-1	TRBJ1-2	CSAPHPNYGYTF
TRBV20-1	TRBJ2-1	CSARVLGTTAYNEQFF
TRBV12-3/TRBV12-4	TRBJ1-2	CASTSGVVGYTF
TRBV28	TRBJ2-7	CASSPRSYERYF
TRBV7-9	TRBJ2-3	CASSDRGQRHNTQYF
TRBV20-1	TRBJ2-3	CSEAPITDTQYF
TRBV25-1	TRBJ2-7	CASSESRQGTKFEQYF
TRBV5-1	TRBJ1-4	CASSRGGQERKLFF
TRBV6-2/TRBV6-3	TRBJ2-1	CASSYLAGHNEQFF
TRBV20-1	TRBJ2-7	CSAGSRRGPPSYEQYF
TRBV29-1	TRBJ2-3	CSVAGTSGRITDTQYF
TRBV20-1	TRBJ1-5	CRTGGINQPQHF
TRBV7-2	TRBJ1-5	CASSFGQGAQPQHF
TRBV28	TRBJ1-4	CASSFWAPDEKLFF
TRBV7-9	TRBJ2-1	CASSPVIGVLYEQFF
TRBV4-1	TRBJ2-5	CASSQDLAGGPYQETQYF
TRBV2	TRBJ1-2	CASSEALRATF
TRBV29-1	TRBJ1-4	CSVARGATNEKLFF
TRBV7-9	TRBJ1-6	CASRSQGSANSPLHF
TRBV10-3	TRBJ2-3	CAISGMTGGTDTQYF
TRBV20-1	TRBJ2-3	CSAPRTLINTDTQYF
TRBV11-1	TRBJ2-1	CASSLGAGSLYNEQFF
TRBV20-1	TRBJ1-4	CSARGQGDGEKLFF
TRBV7-8	TRBJ2-3	CASSLRTAYTQYF
TRBV20-1	TRBJ2-4	CSASPAGTLAKNIQYF
TRBV12-3/TRBV12-4	TRBJ2-1	CASSLEPGNNEQFF
TRBV20-1	TRBJ2-1	CSARPPGVAGYNEQFF
TRBV20-1	TRBJ2-7	CSARDFAGGSYEQYF
TRBV6-1	TRBJ2-3	CASSDRTSTPTDTQYF
TRBV7-2	TRBJ2-5	CASSLAGTSVETQYF
TRBV2	TRBJ2-7	CASSPQIGRPPYEQYF
TRBV20-1	TRBJ2-3	CSASLAGVSDTQYF
TRBV20-1	TRBJ2-7	CSAGLAGDEQYF
TRBV7-9	TRBJ2-3	CASSVPGLAGVTNTQYF
TRBV2	TRBJ2-1	CASSGGSGSYEQFF
TRBV28	TRBJ2-5	CAIEDRLTNYNEQYF
TRBV2	TRBJ2-2	CASEGQGDPGELFF
TRBV4-2	TRBJ2-5	CASSQDGTSMETQYF
TRBV13	TRBJ2-5	CASSIYQETQYF
TRBV21-1	TRBJ1-1	CASSPRDFEAFF
TRBV2	TRBJ1-6	CASSDLGPENSPLHF
TRBV12-3/TRBV12-4	-	CASSFGWYEQYF
TRBV6-2/TRBV6-3	TRBJ1-2	CASREGQNYGYTF
TRBV20-1	TRBJ1-5	CSARARGLNQPQHF
TRBV20-1	TRBJ1-6	CSARLTGGNSPLHF
TRBV29-1	TRBJ2-6	CSVVGSGADVLTF
TRBV13	TRBJ2-1	CASSPLEPVANEQFF
TRBV7-2	TRBJ2-3	CASSLVWSSGRADTQYF
TRBV5-1	TRBJ2-7	CASNPLGDTYEQYF
TRBV5-1	TRBJ2-4	CASSLSSGSPNIQYF
TRBV7-2	TRBJ1-2	CASSLAWDRVDGYTF
TRBV6-6	TRBJ1-2	CASSFTGANYGYTF